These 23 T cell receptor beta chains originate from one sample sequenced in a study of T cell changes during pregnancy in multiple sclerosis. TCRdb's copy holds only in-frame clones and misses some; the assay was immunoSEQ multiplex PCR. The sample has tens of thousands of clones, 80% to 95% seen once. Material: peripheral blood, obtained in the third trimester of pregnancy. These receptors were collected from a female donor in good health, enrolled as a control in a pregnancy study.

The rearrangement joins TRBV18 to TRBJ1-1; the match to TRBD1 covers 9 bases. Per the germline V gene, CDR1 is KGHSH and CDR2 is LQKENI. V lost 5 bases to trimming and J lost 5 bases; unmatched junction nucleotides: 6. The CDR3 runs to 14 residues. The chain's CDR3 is CASSSGTGRTEAFF. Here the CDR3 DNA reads TGTGCCAGCTCATCGGGGACAGGGCGTACTGAAGCTTTCTTT.

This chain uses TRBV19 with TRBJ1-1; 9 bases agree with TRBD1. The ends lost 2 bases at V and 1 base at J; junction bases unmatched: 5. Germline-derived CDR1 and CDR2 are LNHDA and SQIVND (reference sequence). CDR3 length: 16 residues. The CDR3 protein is CASSITTGGWNTEAFF. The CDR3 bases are TGTGCCAGTAGTATAACCACAGGGGGCTGGAACACTGAAGCTTTCTTT.

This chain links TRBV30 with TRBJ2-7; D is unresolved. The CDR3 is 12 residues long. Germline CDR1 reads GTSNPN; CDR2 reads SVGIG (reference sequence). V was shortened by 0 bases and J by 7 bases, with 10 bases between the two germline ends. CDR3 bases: TGTGCCTGGAGTGTTGGTAGTGAAGAGCAGTACTTC. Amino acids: CAWSVGSEEQYF.

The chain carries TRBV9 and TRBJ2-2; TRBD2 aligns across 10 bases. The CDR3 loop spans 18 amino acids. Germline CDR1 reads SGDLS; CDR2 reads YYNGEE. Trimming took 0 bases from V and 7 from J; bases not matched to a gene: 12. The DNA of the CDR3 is TGTGCCAGCAGCGTAGGCCCGTCTAGCGGGAGAGGAGGCGGGGAGCTGTTTTTT. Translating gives CASSVGPSSGRGGGELFF.

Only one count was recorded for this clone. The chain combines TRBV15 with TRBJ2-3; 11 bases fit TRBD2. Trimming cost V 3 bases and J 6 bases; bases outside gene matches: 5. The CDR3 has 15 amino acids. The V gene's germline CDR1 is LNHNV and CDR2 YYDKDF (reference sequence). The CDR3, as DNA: TGTGCCACCAGCAGGTTAGCGGGGGGGCATGATACGCAGTATTTT. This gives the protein CATSRLAGGHDTQYF. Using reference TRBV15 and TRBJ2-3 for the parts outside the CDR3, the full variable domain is DAMVIQNPRYQVTQFGKPVTLSCSQTLNHNVMYWYQQKSSQAPKLLFHYYDKDFNNEADTPDNFQSRRPNTSFCFLDIRSPGLGDTAMYLCATSRLAGGHDTQYFGPGTRLTVL.

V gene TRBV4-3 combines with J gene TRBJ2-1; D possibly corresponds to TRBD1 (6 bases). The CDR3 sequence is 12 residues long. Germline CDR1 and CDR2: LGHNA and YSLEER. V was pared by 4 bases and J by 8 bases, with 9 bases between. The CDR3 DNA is TGCGCCAGCAGCCGGGGGCGGTATGAGCAGTTCTTC. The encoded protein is CASSRGRYEQFF.

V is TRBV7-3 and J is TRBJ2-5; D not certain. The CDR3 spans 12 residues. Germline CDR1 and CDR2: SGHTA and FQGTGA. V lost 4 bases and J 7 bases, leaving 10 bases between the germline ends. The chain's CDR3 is CASSSQDGTQYF. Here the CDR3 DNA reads TGTGCCAGCAGCTCCCAGGATGGGACCCAGTACTTC.

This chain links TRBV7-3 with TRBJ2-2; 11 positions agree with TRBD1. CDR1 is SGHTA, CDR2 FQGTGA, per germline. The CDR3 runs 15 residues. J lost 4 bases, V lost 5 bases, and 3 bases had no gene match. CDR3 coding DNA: TGTGCCAGCAGCCGGACAGGGGGCTTCACCGGGGAGCTGTTTTTT. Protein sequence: CASSRTGGFTGELFF.

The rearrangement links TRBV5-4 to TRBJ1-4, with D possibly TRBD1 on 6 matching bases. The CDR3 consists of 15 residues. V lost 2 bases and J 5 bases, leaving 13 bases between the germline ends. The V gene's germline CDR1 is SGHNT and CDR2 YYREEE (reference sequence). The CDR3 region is CASSFGGGGNEKLFF. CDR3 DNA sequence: TGTGCCAGCAGCTTCGGGGGCGGGGGGAATGAAAAACTGTTTTTT.

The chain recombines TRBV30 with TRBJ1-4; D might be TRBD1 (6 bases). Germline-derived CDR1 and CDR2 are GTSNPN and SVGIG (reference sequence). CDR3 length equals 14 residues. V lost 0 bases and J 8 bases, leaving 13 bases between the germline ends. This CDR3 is CAWSVQGAGEKLFF. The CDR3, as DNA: TGTGCCTGGAGTGTACAGGGAGCAGGAGAAAAACTGTTTTTT.

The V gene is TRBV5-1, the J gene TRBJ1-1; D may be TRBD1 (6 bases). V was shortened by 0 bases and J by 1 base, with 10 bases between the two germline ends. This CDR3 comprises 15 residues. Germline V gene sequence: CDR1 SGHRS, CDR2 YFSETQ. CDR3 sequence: CASSLEPTGNTEAFF. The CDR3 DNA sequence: TGCGCCAGCAGCTTGGAGCCGACAGGGAACACTGAAGCTTTCTTT.

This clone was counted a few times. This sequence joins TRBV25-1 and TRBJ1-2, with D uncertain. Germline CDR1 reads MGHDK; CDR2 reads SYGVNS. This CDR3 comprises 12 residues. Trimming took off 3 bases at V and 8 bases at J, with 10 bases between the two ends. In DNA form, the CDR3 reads TGTGCCAGCAGTGATTCCCCAGAAGGCTACACCTTC. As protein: CASSDSPEGYTF.

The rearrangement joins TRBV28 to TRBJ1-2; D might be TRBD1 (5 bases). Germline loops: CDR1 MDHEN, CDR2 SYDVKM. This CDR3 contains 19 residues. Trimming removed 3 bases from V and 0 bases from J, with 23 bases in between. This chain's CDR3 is CASSFSPGGSLGANYGYTF. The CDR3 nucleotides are TGTGCCAGCAGTTTTAGCCCCGGGGGGTCCCTGGGGGCTAACTATGGCTACACCTTC.

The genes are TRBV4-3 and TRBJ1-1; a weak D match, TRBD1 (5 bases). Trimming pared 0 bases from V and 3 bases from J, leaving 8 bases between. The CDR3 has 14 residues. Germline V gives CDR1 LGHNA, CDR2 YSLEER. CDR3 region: CASSQDRGDTEAFF. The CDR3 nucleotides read TGCGCCAGCAGCCAAGATCGGGGGGACACTGAAGCTTTCTTT.

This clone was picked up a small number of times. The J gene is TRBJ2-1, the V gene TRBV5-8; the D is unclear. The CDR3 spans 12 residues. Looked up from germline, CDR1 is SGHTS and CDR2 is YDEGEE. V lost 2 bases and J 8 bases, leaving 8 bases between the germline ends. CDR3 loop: CASSFPGDEQFF. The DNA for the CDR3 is TGTGCCAGCAGCTTCCCAGGTGATGAGCAGTTCTTC.

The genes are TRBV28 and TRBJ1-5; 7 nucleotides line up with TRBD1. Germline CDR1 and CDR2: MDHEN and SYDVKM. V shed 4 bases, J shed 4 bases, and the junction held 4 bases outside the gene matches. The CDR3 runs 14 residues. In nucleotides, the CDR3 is TGTGCCAGCAGTTCGGGGACAGTTAATCAGCCCCAGCATTTT. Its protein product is CASSSGTVNQPQHF.

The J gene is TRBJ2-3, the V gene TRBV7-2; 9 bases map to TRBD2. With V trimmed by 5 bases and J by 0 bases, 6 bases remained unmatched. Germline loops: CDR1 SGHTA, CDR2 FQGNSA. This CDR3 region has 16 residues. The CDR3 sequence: CASSLGLALSTDTQYF. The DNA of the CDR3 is TGTGCCAGCAGCCTAGGACTAGCGCTAAGCACAGATACGCAGTATTTT.

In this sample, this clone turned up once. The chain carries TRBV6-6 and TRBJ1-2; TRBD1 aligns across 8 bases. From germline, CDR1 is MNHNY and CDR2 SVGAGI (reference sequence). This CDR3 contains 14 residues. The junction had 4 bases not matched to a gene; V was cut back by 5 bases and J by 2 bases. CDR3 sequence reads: CASSGQGPNYGYTF. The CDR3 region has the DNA TGTGCCAGCAGTGGACAGGGCCCAAACTATGGCTACACCTTC.

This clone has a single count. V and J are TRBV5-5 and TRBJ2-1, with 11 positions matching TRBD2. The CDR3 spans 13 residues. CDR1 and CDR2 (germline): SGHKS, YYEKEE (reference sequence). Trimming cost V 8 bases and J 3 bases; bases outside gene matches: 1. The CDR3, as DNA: TGTGCCAGTCTAGCGGGGGGCTACAATGAGCAGTTCTTC. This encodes CASLAGGYNEQFF. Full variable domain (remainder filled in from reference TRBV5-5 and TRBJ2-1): DAGVTQSPTHLIKTRGQQVTLRCSPISGHKSVSWYQQVLGQGPQFIFQYYEKEERGRGNFPDRFSARQFPNYSSELNVNALLLGDSALYLCASLAGGYNEQFFGPGTRLTVL.

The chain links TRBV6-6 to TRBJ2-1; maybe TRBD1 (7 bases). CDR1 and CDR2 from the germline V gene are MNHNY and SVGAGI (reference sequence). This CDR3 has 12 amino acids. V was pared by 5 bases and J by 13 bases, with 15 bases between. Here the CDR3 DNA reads TGTGCCAGCAGTCGACTAGGGGGCGGCCAGTTCTTC. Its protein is CASSRLGGGQFF.

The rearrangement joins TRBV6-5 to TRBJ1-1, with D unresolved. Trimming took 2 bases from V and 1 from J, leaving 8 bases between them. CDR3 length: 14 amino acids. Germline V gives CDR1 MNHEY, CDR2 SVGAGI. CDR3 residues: CASSYELSNTEAFF. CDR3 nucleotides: TGTGCCAGCAGTTACGAGCTCTCGAACACTGAAGCTTTCTTT.

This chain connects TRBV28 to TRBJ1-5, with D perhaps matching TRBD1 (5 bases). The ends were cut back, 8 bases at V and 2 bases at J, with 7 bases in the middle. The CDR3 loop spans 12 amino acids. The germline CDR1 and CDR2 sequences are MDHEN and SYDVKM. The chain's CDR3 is CASGGGNQPQHF. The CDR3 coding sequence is TGTGCCAGCGGGGGGGGCAATCAGCCCCAGCATTTT. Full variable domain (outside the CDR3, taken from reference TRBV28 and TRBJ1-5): DVKVTQSSRYLVKRTGEKVFLECVQDMDHENMFWYRQDPGLGLRLIYFSYDVKMKEKGDIPEGYSVSREKKERFSLILESASTNQTSMYLCASGGGNQPQHFGDGTRLSIL.

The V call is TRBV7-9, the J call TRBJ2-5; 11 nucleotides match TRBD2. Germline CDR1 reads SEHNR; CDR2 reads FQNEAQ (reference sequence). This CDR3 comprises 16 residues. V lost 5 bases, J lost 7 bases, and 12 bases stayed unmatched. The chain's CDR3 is CASSDGSGRVRGTQYF. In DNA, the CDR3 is TGTGCCAGCAGCGACGGTAGCGGGAGGGTTAGGGGGACCCAGTACTTC. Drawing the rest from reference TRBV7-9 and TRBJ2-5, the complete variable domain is DTGVSQNPRHKITKRGQNVTFRCDPISEHNRLYWYRQTLGQGPEFLTYFQNEAQLEKSRLLSDRFSAERPKGSFSTLEIQRTEQGDSAMYLCASSDGSGRVRGTQYFGPGTRLLVL.